This TCR beta chain appears in the sequencing data of a study of CD8 T cells in ankylosing spondylitis. Findings and limits, study-wide: There was a TCR beta motif, made of several highly homologous variants, that appeared characteristic of ankylosing spondylitis blood.

This CDR3 is built from 15 residues. The V end was cut by 2 bases, the J end by 0 bases, with 8 bases between. CDR1 and CDR2 (germline): SEHNR, FQNEAQ (reference sequence). TCRdb fed the 5' RACE reads into MiXCR, producing one record per CDR3 protein. The sample shows around 770,000 distinct CDR3 sequences, under 20% of them seen only once. This clonotype was counted ten times or more. What it binds is unknown. V usage is TRBV7-9 and J usage is TRBJ2-1; tentative D call: TRBD1 (6 bases). This receptor was taken from a male donor with ankylosing spondylitis. The sequenced material came from blood, either unsorted or a sorted T cell fraction (not recorded which). The CDR3 sequence: CASSLLDSSYNEQFF. The CDR3 DNA follows: TGTGCCAGCAGCTTATTGGACAGCTCCTACAATGAGCAGTTCTTC.